These 27 T cell receptor beta chains share one sample of origin, sequenced in a study of blood T cell repertoires in COVID-19. Sequencing used immunoSEQ multiplex PCR; TCRdb keeps in-frame clones, though not all of them. The sample has 200,000 to 250,000 clones, around 83% seen once; the top ten hold roughly 2.9%. The specimen was peripheral blood. The source is a man between 50 and 59 years old with active or convalescent COVID-19.

This clone was counted between two and nine times. This chain links TRBV7-6 with TRBJ1-1, with 11 bases aligning to TRBD1. Germline lookup yields CDR1 SGHVS and CDR2 FNYEAQ. This CDR3 comprises 15 residues. V lost 6 bases and J lost 1; bases outside the gene matches: 4. The CDR3 protein is CASRGQGGKNTEAFF. The CDR3 region has the DNA TGTGCCAGCAGGGGACAGGGGGGGAAGAACACTGAAGCTTTCTTT.

V usage is TRBV19 and J usage is TRBJ1-6, with TRBD1 matching 8 bases. Germline lookup yields CDR1 LNHDA and CDR2 SQIVND (reference sequence). V was pared by 6 bases and J by 5 bases, with 6 bases of the junction left unmatched. The CDR3 sequence is 15 residues long. CDR3 loop: CASRSPGQDNSPLHF. The CDR3, as DNA: TGTGCCAGTAGATCACCGGGACAGGATAATTCACCCCTCCACTTT. Full variable domain (remainder filled in from reference TRBV19 and TRBJ1-6): DGGITQSPKYLFRKEGQNVTLSCEQNLNHDAMYWYRQDPGQGLRLIYYSQIVNDFQKGDIAEGYSVSREKKESFPLTVTSAQKNPTAFYLCASRSPGQDNSPLHFGNGTRLTVT.

The chain recombines TRBV5-1 with TRBJ1-2, with TRBD1 as a possible D gene (6 bases). The germline CDR1 and CDR2 sequences are SGHRS and YFSETQ. V lost 4 bases and J lost 4, with 20 bases in between. The CDR3 extends over 16 amino acids. The CDR3 DNA is TGCGCCAGCAGCCCCGACGTGAGGGGGGGCCTCTATGGCTACACCTTC. Amino acids: CASSPDVRGGLYGYTF.

The gene calls are TRBV9 and TRBJ2-1, with D unclear. V lost 2 bases and J 7 bases, leaving 4 bases between the germline ends. CDR1 and CDR2 (germline): SGDLS, YYNGEE. The CDR3 length is 11 residues. The CDR3 coding sequence is TGTGCCAGCAGCGTGTCAAATGAGCAGTTCTTC. It codes for CASSVSNEQFF.

This rearrangement joins TRBV6-1 to TRBJ1-3, with no clear D. The CDR3 consists of 16 residues. V was trimmed by 1 base and J by 0 bases, leaving 10 bases between them. Germline V lookup: CDR1 MNHNS, CDR2 SASEGT. The CDR3 loop reads CASSEVTVLSGNTIYF. The CDR3 DNA is TGTGCCAGCAGTGAAGTTACAGTGCTCTCTGGAAACACCATATATTTT.

The chain links TRBV6-2 or TRBV6-3 to TRBJ1-5; TRBD1 matches 8 bases. This CDR3 is 15 amino acids long. CDR1 and CDR2 (germline): MNHEY, SVGEGT. Unmatched junction bases numbered 5, after V lost 5 bases and J lost 2 bases. In nucleotides, the CDR3 is TGTGCCAGCAGTCGACAGGGGCAGGGCAATCAGCCCCAGCATTTT. Translated, it gives CASSRQGQGNQPQHF.

This clone was found many times. The chain combines TRBV19 with TRBJ1-2; possible D gene TRBD1, 5 bases. V lost 9 bases and J lost 3, with 17 bases in between. From germline, CDR1 is LNHDA and CDR2 SQIVND (reference sequence). This CDR3 spans 14 amino acids. In DNA, the CDR3 is TGTGCCAGCTCCACGGCTTGGGGGGACTATGGCTACACCTTC. Its translation is CASSTAWGDYGYTF.

This CDR3 reads CSVEERTGDEQYF. The CDR3 coding sequence is TGCAGCGTTGAAGAAAGGACAGGGGACGAGCAGTACTTC. The chain has TRBV29-1 and TRBJ2-7, with 9 bases aligning to TRBD1. The length of the CDR3 is 13 residues. Germline V gene lookup returns CDR1 SQVTM and CDR2 ANQGSEA. Trimming removed 0 bases from V and 5 bases from J; junction bases left unmatched: 2.

This rearrangement joins TRBV7-2 to TRBJ1-2, with TRBD1 identical over 7 bases. The trim removed 3 bases at V and 3 bases at J, leaving 4 bases unmatched. The germline V gene has CDR1 SGHTA and CDR2 FQGNSA. The CDR3 has 14 residues. CDR3 nucleotide sequence: TGTGCCAGCAGCTTTAACAGGGGAGACTATGGCTACACCTTC. Amino acid sequence: CASSFNRGDYGYTF.

The chain couples TRBV2 to TRBJ2-3; 8 bases fit TRBD2. The J segment lost 0 bases and the V segment lost 3 bases, leaving 5 bases of the junction unmatched. From germline, CDR1 is SNHLY and CDR2 FYNNEI. The CDR3 length is 16 residues. This CDR3 is CASSEVAGRSTDTQYF. The DNA of the CDR3 is TGTGCCAGCAGTGAGGTAGCGGGGAGAAGCACAGATACGCAGTATTTT. Based on the CDR3 plus reference TRBV2 and TRBJ2-3, the full variable domain is EPEVTQTPSHQVTQMGQEVILRCVPISNHLYFYWYRQILGQKVEFLVSFYNNEISEKSEIFDDQFSVERPDGSNFTLKIRSTKLEDSAMYFCASSEVAGRSTDTQYFGPGTRLTVL.

The rearrangement links TRBV21-1 to TRBJ2-3; the table assigns TRBD2, which was not confirmed against the DNA. TRBV21-1 is a pseudogene. The CDR3 totals 21 residues. This CDR3 reads CASSKLCRLAGGRIRTDTQYF. CDR3 nucleotides: TGTGCCAGCAGCAAACTTTGCCGGCTAGCGGGAGGTCGAATCCGCACAGATACGCAGTATTTT.

This chain joins TRBV7-9 and TRBJ2-2; TRBD1 matches at 9 bases. With V trimmed by 6 bases and J by 7 bases, 6 bases remained unmatched. The CDR3 covers 14 residues. Germline V gene lookup returns CDR1 SEHNR and CDR2 FQNEAQ (reference sequence). The CDR3 region is CASSRDRADGELFF. The CDR3 nucleotides read TGTGCCAGCAGTCGGGACAGGGCTGACGGGGAGCTGTTTTTT.

This chain uses TRBV5-1 with TRBJ2-3; TRBD2 aligns across 7 bases. With 0 bases clipped from V and 6 bases from J, the junction kept 4 bases outside the gene matches. This CDR3 contains 14 residues. Germline CDR1 reads SGHRS; CDR2 reads YFSETQ. The CDR3 loop reads CASSLGGSSDTQYF. CDR3 nucleotides: TGCGCCAGCAGCTTGGGCGGGAGTAGCGATACGCAGTATTTT. Complete variable domain (other parts from reference TRBV5-1 and TRBJ2-3): KAGVTQTPRYLIKTRGQQVTLSCSPISGHRSVSWYQQTPGQGLQFLFEYFSETQRNKGNFPGRFSGRQFSNSRSEMNVSTLELGDSALYLCASSLGGSSDTQYFGPGTRLTVL.

V gene TRBV18 combines with J gene TRBJ2-5; TRBD1 matches at 8 bases. V lost 4 bases to trimming and J lost 9 bases; unmatched junction nucleotides: 7. There are 13 residues in the CDR3. The germline V gene encodes CDR1 KGHSH and CDR2 LQKENI. In DNA form, the CDR3 reads TGTGCCAGCTCACTCATGGACAGGGAGGCCCAGTACTTC. This gives the protein CASSLMDREAQYF. Supplemented by reference TRBV18 and TRBJ2-5, the full variable domain reads NAGVMQNPRHLVRRRGQEARLRCSPMKGHSHVYWYRQLPEEGLKFMVYLQKENIIDESGMPKERFSAEFPKEGPSILRIQQVVRGDSAAYFCASSLMDREAQYFGPGTRLLVL.

This chain links TRBV25-1 with TRBJ1-2; the D gene is possibly TRBD1 (6 bases). Germline assignment: CDR1 MGHDK and CDR2 SYGVNS. The CDR3 totals 17 residues. Trimming removed 2 bases from V and 7 bases from J, with 23 bases in between. CDR3 protein: CASSESGVDSRIFGYTF. CDR3 nucleotides: TGTGCCAGCAGTGAAAGTGGCGTGGACAGTCGGATATTTGGCTACACCTTC.

This rearrangement joins TRBV12-3 or TRBV12-4 to TRBJ1-1, with D maybe TRBD1 (6 bases). Trimming stripped 2 bases from V and 3 bases from J, with 7 bases between. The CDR3 loop spans 13 amino acids. This chain's CDR3 is CASSLKGDTEAFF. For the CDR3, the DNA is TGTGCCAGCAGTTTAAAGGGGGACACTGAAGCTTTCTTT.

The chain couples TRBV5-4 to TRBJ2-7, with 8 bases fitting TRBD1. The CDR3 runs 13 residues. Per germline, CDR1 SGHNT and CDR2 YYREEE (reference sequence). J lost 3 bases, V lost 3 bases, and 2 bases had no gene match. CDR3 nucleotides: TGTGCCAGCAGCTGGGGGACAGGCTACGAGCAGTACTTC. This gives the protein CASSWGTGYEQYF.

This chain joins TRBV15 and TRBJ1-2; D is uncertain. Looked up from germline, CDR1 is LNHNV and CDR2 is YYDKDF (reference sequence). The CDR3 covers 14 residues. Trimming removed 6 bases from V and 2 bases from J, with 13 bases in between. The CDR3 spells CATRGGSLNYGYTF. DNA of the CDR3: TGTGCCACCAGAGGAGGCTCTTTAAACTATGGCTACACCTTC.

V gene TRBV5-1 combines with J gene TRBJ2-5, with D perhaps matching TRBD1 (6 bases). This CDR3 spans 14 amino acids. V shed 2 bases and J shed 2 bases, with 10 bases lying between them. CDR1 and CDR2 from the germline V gene are SGHRS and YFSETQ. CDR3 in DNA: TGCGCCAGCAGCTTAAGAACAGGGCAAGAGACCCAGTACTTC. The encoded protein is CASSLRTGQETQYF.

Written as DNA, the CDR3 is TGTGCCAGCAGCTTAGGGCGGACAGGTTTGGGTGAAAAACTGTTTTTT. This encodes CASSLGRTGLGEKLFF. This chain joins TRBV7-8 and TRBJ1-4; 7 positions match TRBD1. V was pared by 1 base and J by 7 bases, with 9 bases of the junction left unmatched. CDR1 is SGHVS and CDR2 is FQNEAQ in the germline V gene. The CDR3 loop spans 16 amino acids.

The V and J genes are TRBV4-2 and TRBJ1-4; tentatively, D is TRBD1 (6 bases). Trimming stripped 1 base from V and 4 bases from J, with 16 bases between. The CDR3 runs 17 residues. The germline V gene has CDR1 LGHNA and CDR2 YNFKEQ. CDR3 region: CASSQVGGASLNEKLFF. The CDR3 DNA reads as TGTGCCAGCAGCCAAGTGGGGGGGGCAAGCCTTAATGAAAAACTGTTTTTT.

The chain joins TRBV2 to TRBJ2-3, with a tentative D call TRBD2 (6 bases). Germline CDR1 and CDR2: SNHLY and FYNNEI. The V end lost 6 bases, the J end lost 6 bases, and 13 bases lay between the germline ends. This CDR3 region has 13 residues. CDR3 sequence reads: CASSARAGDTQYF. CDR3 DNA: TGTGCCAGCAGCGCCCGGGCGGGGGATACGCAGTATTTT.

This sequence joins TRBV10-2 and TRBJ2-7; D not certain. The V gene lost 5 bases and the J gene lost 2 bases, with 10 bases spanning the gap. CDR1 WSHSY and CDR2 SAAADI come from the germline V gene. This CDR3 is built from 13 residues. CDR3 in DNA: TGCGCCAGCAGTTCAGTGGCCCCCTACGAGCAGTACTTC. As protein: CASSSVAPYEQYF.

The V gene is TRBV16, the J gene TRBJ1-1; D is uncertain. From germline, CDR1 is KGHSY and CDR2 FQNENV. This CDR3 contains 14 residues. Trimming stripped 4 bases from V and 5 bases from J, with 14 bases between. The CDR3 loop reads CASSPLPGRTEAFF. In DNA form, the CDR3 reads TGTGCCAGCAGCCCGTTGCCTGGGAGGACTGAAGCTTTCTTT.

The chain uses TRBV5-1 and TRBJ1-1, with D unresolved. CDR3 length: 13 amino acids. Germline V CDR1 and CDR2: SGHRS, YFSETQ. V gave up 2 bases and J gave up 5 bases, with 10 bases separating them. CDR3 amino acids: CASSLRSGTEAFF. CDR3 coding DNA: TGCGCCAGCAGCTTAAGAAGCGGGACTGAAGCTTTCTTT.

The chain couples TRBV28 to TRBJ1-3, with D possibly matching TRBD1 (5 bases). Trimming shortened V by 5 bases and J by 3 bases, and 11 bases separated the two germline ends. The CDR3 runs to 14 residues. Germline loops: CDR1 MDHEN, CDR2 SYDVKM. CDR3 region: CASSPHRSGNTIYF. CDR3 DNA: TGTGCCAGCAGTCCCCACAGGAGTGGAAACACCATATATTTT.

The chain joins TRBV6-5 to TRBJ1-2; TRBD1 matches at 10 bases. Germline values: CDR1 MNHEY, CDR2 SVGAGI. Trimming removed 6 bases from V and 4 bases from J; junction bases left unmatched: 5. The CDR3 consists of 14 residues. CDR3 DNA: TGTGCCAGCAGGGACAGGGGGGGCGGCTATGGCTACACCTTC. Protein sequence: CASRDRGGGYGYTF.